This record looks at one TCR beta chain sequence and its context. This clonotype came up many times. The target of this receptor is not known. Base qualities are not recorded, but no much larger clone differs from it by a single base. Reading the germline V gene (reference sequence) gives CDR1 SEHNR and CDR2 FQNEAQ. Germline trimming amounts to 8 bases on V and 6 bases on J, with 2 as the count of junction bases outside the gene matches. The CDR3, from cysteine to phenylalanine, totals 12 residues. Just CDR3 DNA is preserved here, 36 bases in frame from base 1. This sample was taken from a study of molecular identifiers for immune sequencing clone quantification (dated by TCRdb to 2016 to 2019). Some background on the complete study: For a replicate experiment, the RNA from either roughly 18,000 or 92,000 naive CD8 T cells was divided into five aliquots, and four of those aliquots went on to sequencing. The study was a methods study using CD8 T cells to benchmark molecular-identifier clustering-based TCR repertoire sequencing (MIDCIRS) and TCR RNA copy counting. Study-level results and caveats: Spiked-in Jurkat TCR RNA equal to a single cell's worth was reported to be detectable even within 1,100,000 naive CD8 T cells. Approximately 3 recovered TCR RNA copies per cell were obtained by modeling, versus approximately 9 by digital PCR, implying a capture efficiency of 25% to 30%. The sizes of highly expanded clones could end up underestimated when identical TCR molecules share a barcode. When barcode sub-clustering was not used, chimeric consensus sequences inflated TCR diversity, with chimeras reaching as high as 47%. Spiked-in Jurkat TCR RNA (around nine copies' worth), which is not part of the donor repertoire, was contained in the naive libraries. Clones above 20 RNA copies held over 97% of molecules in CMV-specific effector cells but under 1% in naive cells.

Library method: PCR. TCRdb shows the sequencer as NextSeq 500. Bulk TCR libraries were prepared as previously described, using TCR primers listed in Table S5. The Qiagen AllPrep DNA/RNA kit was used to purify total RNA. Before analysis, reads from multiple sequencing runs of the same library were pooled. In the paper's pipeline: Reads were retained only if their TCR constant sequence matched exactly, and those retained reads were trimmed to 150 nt and grouped according to their 12-nt molecular barcodes. Reads in each barcode group were sub-clustered using a 15% Levenshtein threshold, and a quality-weighted consensus sequence was built for each RNA molecule. Non-functional sequences were discarded, and so were lower-count sequences lying one edit away from another sequence. On the basis of fitting two negative binomial distributions, barcode sub-clusters with fewer than 20% of the maximum read count were discarded. TCRdb trimmed public reads at Q25 via fastp, called clones via MiXCR and kept in-frame beta chains. CDR3 protein sequences are deduplicated, and each keeps its most common genes and DNA. It is TCRdb's table, rather than the study itself, that gives the V and J calls and clone size. This sample holds over 550,000 distinct CDR3 sequences; approximately 24% were observed only once. The biggest ten clones account for about 0.84% of the sample.

Naive CD8 T cell libraries were made from approximately 20,000 to 1,000,000 sorted cells using 10%, 30% or 50% of purified RNA. Naive CD8 T cells were FACS-sorted as CD8+CD4-CCR7+CD45RA+ on a BD FACSAria II into RLT Plus buffer. Detection sensitivity was tested by spiking Jurkat RNA equal to about eleven TCR copies' worth into samples containing about 19,000-1,000,000 naive CD8 T cells. Enrichment of CD8 T cells was performed with RosetteSep CD8+ T Cell Enrichment Cocktail and Ficoll-Paque, after which ACK red cell lysis was carried out. Source material: naive CD8+ T cells from blood, with Jurkat cell RNA spiked in. The cell subset or site label, as the study defines it: FACS-sorted CD8+CD4-CCR7+CD45RA+ naive T cells. The receptor chain draws on TRBV7-9 and TRBJ2-2; the central 8 bases match TRBD1. The TCR sequence derives from a human donor in good health. Some libraries in this study had Jurkat cell RNA spiked in. The base sequence is TGTGCCAGCGGGGACAGGCCCGGGGAGCTGTTTTTT. The encoded protein is CASGDRPGELFF.